This T cell receptor beta chain comes out of a study of T-cell memory formation after mild COVID-19. Study context: Largely, the TCR clusters proved donor specific. Study-wide results and limits: Those CD4+ clones that contracted were mainly in CM and EM (CD8+ ones in EMRA). Pre-infection memory showed some responding clones, and this suggested that cross-reactive memory joined.

Sample barcodes and UMIs were carried by the TCR alpha and TCR beta cDNA libraries that 5'RACE generated with constant-segment primers. MiXCR was run by TCRdb on the 5' RACE reads, yielding one entry per CDR3 protein. The sample carries just over 350,000 distinct CDR3 sequences, about an eighth recorded once. Per the germline V gene, CDR1 is SGHDN and CDR2 is FVKESK. Trimming left V 2 bases short and J 1 base short, with 5 bases between. This CDR3 is 13 amino acids long. This clonotype was detected only a few times. Antigen specificity is unknown. The clonotype was recovered from a man younger than 30 who had mild COVID-19 (a few samples of this study predate the infection). Cell type and time point are not known. Sequences were obtained from PBMCs or a T cell subset sorted from them (not recorded which). This rearrangement joins TRBV14 to TRBJ1-1; no reliable D call. The CDR3 DNA reads as TGTGCCAGCAGCCAAATAGCGAACACTGAAGCTTTCTTT. Residues: CASSQIANTEAFF.